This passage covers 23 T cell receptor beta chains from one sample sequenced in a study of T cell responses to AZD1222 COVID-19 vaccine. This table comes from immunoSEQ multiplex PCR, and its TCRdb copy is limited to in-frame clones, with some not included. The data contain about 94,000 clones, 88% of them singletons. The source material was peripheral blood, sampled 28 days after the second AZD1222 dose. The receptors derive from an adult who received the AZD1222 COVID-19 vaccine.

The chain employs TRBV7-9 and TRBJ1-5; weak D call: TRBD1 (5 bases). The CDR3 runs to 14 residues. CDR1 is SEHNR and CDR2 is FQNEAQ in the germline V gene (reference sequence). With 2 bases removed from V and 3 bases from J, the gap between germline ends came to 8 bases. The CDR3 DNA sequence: TGTGCCAGCAGCTTAAAGGGGAACAATCAGCCCCAGCATTTT. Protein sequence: CASSLKGNNQPQHF. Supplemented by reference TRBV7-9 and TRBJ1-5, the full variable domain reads DTGVSQNPRHKITKRGQNVTFRCDPISEHNRLYWYRQTLGQGPEFLTYFQNEAQLEKSRLLSDRFSAERPKGSFSTLEIQRTEQGDSAMYLCASSLKGNNQPQHFGDGTRLSIL.

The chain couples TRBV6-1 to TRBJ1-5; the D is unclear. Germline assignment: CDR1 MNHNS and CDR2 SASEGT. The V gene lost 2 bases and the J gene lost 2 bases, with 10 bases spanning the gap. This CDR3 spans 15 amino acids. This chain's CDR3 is CASSERVRGNQPQHF. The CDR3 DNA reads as TGTGCCAGCAGTGAAAGGGTTAGAGGCAATCAGCCCCAGCATTTT.

CDR3 protein: CAWNPMLSNTEAFF. The CDR3 DNA reads as TGTGCCTGGAATCCTATGCTTTCCAACACTGAAGCTTTCTTT. The rearrangement joins TRBV30 to TRBJ1-1; D is uncertain. The CDR3 runs 14 residues. The V and J ends lost 4 bases and 2 bases respectively, with 14 bases between them. Germline lookup yields CDR1 GTSNPN and CDR2 SVGIG (reference sequence).

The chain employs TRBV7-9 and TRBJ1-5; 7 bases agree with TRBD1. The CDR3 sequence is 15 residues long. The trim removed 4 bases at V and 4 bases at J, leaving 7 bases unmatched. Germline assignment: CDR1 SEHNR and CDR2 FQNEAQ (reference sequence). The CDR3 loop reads CASSSTDRLNQPQHF. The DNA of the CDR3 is TGTGCCAGCAGCTCAACGGACAGGCTAAATCAGCCCCAGCATTTT. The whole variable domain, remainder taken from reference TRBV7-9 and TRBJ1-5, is DTGVSQNPRHKITKRGQNVTFRCDPISEHNRLYWYRQTLGQGPEFLTYFQNEAQLEKSRLLSDRFSAERPKGSFSTLEIQRTEQGDSAMYLCASSSTDRLNQPQHFGDGTRLSIL.

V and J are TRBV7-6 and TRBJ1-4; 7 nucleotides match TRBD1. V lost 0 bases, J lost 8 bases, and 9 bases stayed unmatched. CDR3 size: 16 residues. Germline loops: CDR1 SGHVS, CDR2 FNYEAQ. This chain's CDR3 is CASSLAYEGAHEKLFF. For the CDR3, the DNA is TGTGCCAGCAGCTTAGCGTACGAGGGGGCGCACGAAAAACTGTTTTTT.

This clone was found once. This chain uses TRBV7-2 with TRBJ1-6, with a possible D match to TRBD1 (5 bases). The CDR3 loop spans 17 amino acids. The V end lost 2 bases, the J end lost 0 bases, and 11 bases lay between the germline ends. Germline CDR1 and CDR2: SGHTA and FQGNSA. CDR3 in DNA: TGTGCCAGCAGCTTATCAGGGCCGAGCTCCTATAATTCACCCCTCCACTTT. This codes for CASSLSGPSSYNSPLHF.

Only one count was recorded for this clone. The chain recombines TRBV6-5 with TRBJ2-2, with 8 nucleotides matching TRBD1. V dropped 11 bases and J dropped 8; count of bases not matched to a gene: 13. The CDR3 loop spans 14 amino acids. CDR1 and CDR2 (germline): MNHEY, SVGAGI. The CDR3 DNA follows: TGTGCCCATGGGCCGCTCAGGGGGCGGGGGGAGCTGTTTTTT. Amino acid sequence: CAHGPLRGRGELFF.

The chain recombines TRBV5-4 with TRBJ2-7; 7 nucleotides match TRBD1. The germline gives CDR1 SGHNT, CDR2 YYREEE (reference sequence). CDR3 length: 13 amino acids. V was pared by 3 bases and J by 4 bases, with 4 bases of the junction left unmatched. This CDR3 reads CASSSGQKYEQYF. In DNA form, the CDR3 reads TGTGCCAGCAGCTCGGGACAGAAATACGAGCAGTACTTC.

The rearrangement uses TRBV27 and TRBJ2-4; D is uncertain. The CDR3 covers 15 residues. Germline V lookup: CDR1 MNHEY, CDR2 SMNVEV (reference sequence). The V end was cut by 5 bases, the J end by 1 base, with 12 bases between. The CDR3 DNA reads TGTGCCAGCAGTCAAGGTGAATCGGCCAAAAACATTCAGTACTTC. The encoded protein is CASSQGESAKNIQYF.

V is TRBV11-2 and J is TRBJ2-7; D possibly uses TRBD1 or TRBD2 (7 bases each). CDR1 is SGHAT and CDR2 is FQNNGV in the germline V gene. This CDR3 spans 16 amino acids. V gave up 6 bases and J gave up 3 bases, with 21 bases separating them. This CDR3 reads CASSLAVPDRVYEQYF. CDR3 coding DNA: TGTGCCAGCAGTCTAGCGGTCCCAGACAGGGTCTACGAGCAGTACTTC.

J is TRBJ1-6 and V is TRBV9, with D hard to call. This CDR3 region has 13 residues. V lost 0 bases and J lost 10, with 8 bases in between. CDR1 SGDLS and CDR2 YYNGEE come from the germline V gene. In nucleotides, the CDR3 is TGTGCCAGCAGCGTAGGAGGTTGGTCACCCCTCCACTTT. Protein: CASSVGGWSPLHF. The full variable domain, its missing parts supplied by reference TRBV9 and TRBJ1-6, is DSGVTQTPKHLITATGQRVTLRCSPRSGDLSVYWYQQSLDQGLQFLIQYYNGEERAKGNILERFSAQQFPDLHSELNLSSLELGDSALYFCASSVGGWSPLHFGNGTRLTVT.

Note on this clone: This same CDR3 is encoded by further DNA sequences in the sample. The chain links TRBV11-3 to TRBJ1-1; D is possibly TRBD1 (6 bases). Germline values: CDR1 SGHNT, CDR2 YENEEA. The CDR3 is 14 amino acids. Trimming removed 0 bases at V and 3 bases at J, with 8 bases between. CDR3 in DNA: TGTGCCAGCAGCTTAGACAGGGGCGACACTGAAGCTTTCTTT. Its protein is CASSLDRGDTEAFF.

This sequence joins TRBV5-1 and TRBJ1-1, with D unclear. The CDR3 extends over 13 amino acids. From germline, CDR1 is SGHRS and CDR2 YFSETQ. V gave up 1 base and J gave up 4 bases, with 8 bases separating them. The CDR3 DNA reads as TGCGCCAGCAGCTTGCCGGGAAGCACTGAAGCTTTCTTT. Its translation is CASSLPGSTEAFF.

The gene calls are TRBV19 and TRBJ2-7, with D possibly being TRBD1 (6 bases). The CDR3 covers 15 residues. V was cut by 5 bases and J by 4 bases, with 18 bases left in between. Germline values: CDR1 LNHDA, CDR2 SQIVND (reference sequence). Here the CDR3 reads CASSLRTGKLYEQYF. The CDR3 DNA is TGTGCCAGTAGTCTCCGAACAGGGAAACTTTACGAGCAGTACTTC. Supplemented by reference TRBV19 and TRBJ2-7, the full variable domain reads DGGITQSPKYLFRKEGQNVTLSCEQNLNHDAMYWYRQDPGQGLRLIYYSQIVNDFQKGDIAEGYSVSREKKESFPLTVTSAQKNPTAFYLCASSLRTGKLYEQYFGPGTRLTVT.

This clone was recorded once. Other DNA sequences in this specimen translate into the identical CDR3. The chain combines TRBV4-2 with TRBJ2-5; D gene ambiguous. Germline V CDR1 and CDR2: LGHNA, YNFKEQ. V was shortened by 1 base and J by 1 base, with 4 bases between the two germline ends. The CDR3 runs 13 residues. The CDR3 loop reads CASSQGPQETQYF. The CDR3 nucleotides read TGTGCCAGCAGCCAAGGGCCCCAAGAGACCCAGTACTTC.

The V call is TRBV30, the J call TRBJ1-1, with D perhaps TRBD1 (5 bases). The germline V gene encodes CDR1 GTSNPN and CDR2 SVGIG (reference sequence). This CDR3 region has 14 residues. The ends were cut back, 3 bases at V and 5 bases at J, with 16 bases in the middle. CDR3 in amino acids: CAWSVGRRLTEAFF. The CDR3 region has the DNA TGTGCCTGGAGCGTGGGACGGAGACTAACTGAAGCTTTCTTT.

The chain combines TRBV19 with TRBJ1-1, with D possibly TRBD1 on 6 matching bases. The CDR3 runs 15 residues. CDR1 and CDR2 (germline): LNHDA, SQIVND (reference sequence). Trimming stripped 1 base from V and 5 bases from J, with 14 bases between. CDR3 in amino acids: CASSIGAGAGTEAFF. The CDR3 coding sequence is TGTGCCAGTAGTATAGGAGCAGGGGCGGGGACTGAAGCTTTCTTT.

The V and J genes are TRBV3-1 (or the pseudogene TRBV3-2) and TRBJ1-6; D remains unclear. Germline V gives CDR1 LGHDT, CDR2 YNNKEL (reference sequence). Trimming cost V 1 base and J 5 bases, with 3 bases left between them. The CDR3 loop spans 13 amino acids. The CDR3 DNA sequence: TGTGCCAGCAGCCAAGTTAATAATTCACCCCTCCACTTT. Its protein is CASSQVNNSPLHF.

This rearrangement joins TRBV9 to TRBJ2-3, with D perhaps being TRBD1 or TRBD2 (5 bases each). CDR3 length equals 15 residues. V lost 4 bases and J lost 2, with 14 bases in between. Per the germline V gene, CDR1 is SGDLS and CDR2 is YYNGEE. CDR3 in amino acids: CASSLWDQNTDTQYF. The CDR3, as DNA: TGTGCCAGCAGCCTCTGGGACCAGAACACAGATACGCAGTATTTT.

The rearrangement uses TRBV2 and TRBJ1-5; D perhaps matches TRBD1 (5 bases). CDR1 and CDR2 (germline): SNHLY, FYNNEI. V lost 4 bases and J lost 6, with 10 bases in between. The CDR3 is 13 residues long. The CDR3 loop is CASSVSGGQPQHF. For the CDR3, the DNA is TGTGCCAGCAGTGTATCGGGGGGTCAGCCCCAGCATTTT.

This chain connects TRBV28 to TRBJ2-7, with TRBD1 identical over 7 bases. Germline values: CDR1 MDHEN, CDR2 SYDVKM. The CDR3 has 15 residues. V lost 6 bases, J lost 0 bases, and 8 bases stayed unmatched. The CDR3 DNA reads TGTGCCAGCAGCGAGACCAGGGGGACCTCCTACGAGCAGTACTTC. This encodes CASSETRGTSYEQYF.

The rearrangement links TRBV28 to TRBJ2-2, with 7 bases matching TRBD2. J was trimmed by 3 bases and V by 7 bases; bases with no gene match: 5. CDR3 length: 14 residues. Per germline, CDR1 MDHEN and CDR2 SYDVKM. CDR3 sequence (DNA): TGTGCCAGCAAGGGAGGGGAGTACACCGGGGAGCTGTTTTTT. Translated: CASKGGEYTGELFF.

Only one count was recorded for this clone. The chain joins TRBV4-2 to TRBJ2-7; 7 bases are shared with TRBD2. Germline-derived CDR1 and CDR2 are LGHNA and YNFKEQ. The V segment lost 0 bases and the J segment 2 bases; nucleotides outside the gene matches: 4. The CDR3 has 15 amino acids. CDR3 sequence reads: CASSQDGGGAYEQYF. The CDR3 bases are TGTGCCAGCAGCCAAGACGGTGGGGGGGCCTACGAGCAGTACTTC.